The present T cell receptor beta chain was sequenced within a study of T cells after yellow fever vaccination. Points from the study as a whole: Post-booster repertoires contained most primary-vaccination clones again (96% CD4, roughly 91% CD8).

This clonotype has a count of ten or more. Its antigen is as yet unknown. This CDR3 spans 15 amino acids. Trimming removed 1 base from V and 2 bases from J, with 9 bases in between. The germline CDR1 and CDR2 sequences are SGHTA and FQGNSA. Conversion of TCR transcripts into cDNA relied on 5'RACE template switching, which added a universal primer site and UMIs. MiXCR, run by TCRdb on the 5' RACE reads, gives a single entry per CDR3 protein. The table shows under 150,000 distinct CDR3 sequences, with more than 6% occurring only once. The receptor's source is a man aged 25-40 years who received the YFV17D yellow fever vaccine. Sequenced material: CD4+ T cells sorted from PBMCs, taken 5 days after the yellow fever booster vaccination. The V call is TRBV7-2, the J call TRBJ1-5, with TRBD1 as a possible D gene (6 bases). CDR3 coding DNA: TGTGCCAGCAGCTTAGACTCAGGGGGCAATCAGCCCCAGCATTTT. It translates to CASSLDSGGNQPQHF.